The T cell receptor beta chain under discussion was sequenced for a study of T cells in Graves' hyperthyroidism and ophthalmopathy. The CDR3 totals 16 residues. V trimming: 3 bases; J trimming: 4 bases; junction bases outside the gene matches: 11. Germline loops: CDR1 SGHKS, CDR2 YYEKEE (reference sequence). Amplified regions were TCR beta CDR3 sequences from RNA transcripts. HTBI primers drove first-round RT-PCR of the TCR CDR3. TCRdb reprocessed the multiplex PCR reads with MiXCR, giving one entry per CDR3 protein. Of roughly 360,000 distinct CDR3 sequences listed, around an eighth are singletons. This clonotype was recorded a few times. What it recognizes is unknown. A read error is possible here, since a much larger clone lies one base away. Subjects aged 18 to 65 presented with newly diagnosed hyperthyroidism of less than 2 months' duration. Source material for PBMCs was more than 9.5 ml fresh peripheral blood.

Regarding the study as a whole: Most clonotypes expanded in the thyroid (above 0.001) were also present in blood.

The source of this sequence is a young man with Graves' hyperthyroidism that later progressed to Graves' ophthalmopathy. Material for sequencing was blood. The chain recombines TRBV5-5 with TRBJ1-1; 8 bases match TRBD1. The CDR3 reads CASSSLDRVLSTEAFF. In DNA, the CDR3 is TGTGCCAGCAGCTCGCTGGACAGGGTCTTGAGCACTGAAGCTTTCTTT.